This entry is about one TCR beta chain. This entry belongs to a study of blood T cell repertoires in COVID-19. Turning to the study itself: Samples of COVID-19 (acute and convalescent) were obtained from the United States, Italy and Spain. In each case, the material was cDNA or gDNA derived from T cells, B-cell-depleted T cells, or PBMCs.

Original methodology: Counts of nucleated cells, estimated from reference gene primer amplification, were obtained. Method: immunoSEQ multiplex PCR; TCRdb's copy keeps in-frame clones and lacks some. V and J calls and clone size follow that table, whereas D and trimming were derived from the DNA. The data contain more than 85,000 clones, more than 85% of them seen just once; the ten biggest clones take up roughly 4.2%. This TCR came from a man aged 18 to 29 with acute or convalescent COVID-19. Sequencing was performed on peripheral blood.

Here the CDR3 DNA reads TGTGCCAGCAGCTTGGATTCTACGGGAAATTCACCCCTCCACTTT. Protein product: CASSLDSTGNSPLHF. The genes are TRBV5-6 and TRBJ1-6; D remains ambiguous. The CDR3 extends over 15 amino acids. The V and J ends lost 0 bases and 7 bases respectively, with 11 bases between them. CDR1 SGHDT and CDR2 YYEEEE come from the germline V gene.